The present entry profiles one T cell receptor beta chain with its context. Its target is not known. Per the germline V gene, CDR1 is MDHEN and CDR2 is SYDVKM. The length of the CDR3 is 14 residues. Trimming stripped 3 bases from V and 8 bases from J, with 13 bases between. The source of the sample is a study of shared clonotypes between healthy human individuals. General observations from the study: Generally, estimated richness proved larger in naive subsets than it did in memory subsets.

CD4+ cells yielded CD45RA+ naive and CD45RA-negative memory subsets. Assay: immunoSEQ multiplex PCR; the TCRdb copy retains only in-frame clones and omits some. The table has 2 million to 2.5 million clones, approximately 94% seen once. Sequencing was done on a sample of naive CD4+ T cells sorted from blood. The subset is: CD45RA+ positively selected. The genes are TRBV28 and TRBJ1-4; a possible D gene is TRBD1 (5 bases). The receptor was isolated from a man younger than 30 in good health. The CDR3: CASSLEQAGEKLFF. CDR3 coding DNA: TGTGCCAGCAGTTTGGAACAGGCGGGGGAAAAACTGTTTTTT.